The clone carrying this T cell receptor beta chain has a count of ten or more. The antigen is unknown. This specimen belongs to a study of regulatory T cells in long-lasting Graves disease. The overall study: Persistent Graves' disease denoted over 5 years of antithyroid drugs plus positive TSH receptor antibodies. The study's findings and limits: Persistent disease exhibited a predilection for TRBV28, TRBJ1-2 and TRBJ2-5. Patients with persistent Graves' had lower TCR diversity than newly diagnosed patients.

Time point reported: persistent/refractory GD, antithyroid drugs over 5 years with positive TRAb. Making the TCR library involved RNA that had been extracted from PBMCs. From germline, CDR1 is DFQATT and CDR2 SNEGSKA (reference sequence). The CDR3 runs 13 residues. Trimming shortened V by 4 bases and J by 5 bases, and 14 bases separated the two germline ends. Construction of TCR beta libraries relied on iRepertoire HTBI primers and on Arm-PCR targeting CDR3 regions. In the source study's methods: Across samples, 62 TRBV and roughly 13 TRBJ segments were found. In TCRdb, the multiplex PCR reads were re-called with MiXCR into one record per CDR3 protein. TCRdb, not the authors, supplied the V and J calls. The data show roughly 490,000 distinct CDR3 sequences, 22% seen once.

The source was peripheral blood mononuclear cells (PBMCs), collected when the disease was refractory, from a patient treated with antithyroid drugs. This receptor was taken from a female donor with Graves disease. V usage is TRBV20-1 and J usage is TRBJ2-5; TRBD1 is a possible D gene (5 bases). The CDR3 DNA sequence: TGCAGTGCTACTAGTCAGGGTCGGGAGACCCAGTACTTC. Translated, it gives CSATSQGRETQYF.